A single T cell receptor (beta chain) is shown here with its context. This sample was included in a study of T cells in Graves' hyperthyroidism and ophthalmopathy. Clinical symptoms, serum thyroxine, TRAb, thyroid ultrasound and orbital computed tomography informed diagnoses. From germline, CDR1 is ENHRY and CDR2 SYGVKD. The CDR3 extends over 14 amino acids. The ends were cut back, 3 bases at V and 8 bases at J, with 16 bases in the middle. The CDR3 regions of TCR beta were amplified from RNA transcripts. The HTBI primer set drove a first-round RT-PCR of the TCR CDR3. MiXCR, run by TCRdb on the multiplex PCR reads, gives a single entry per CDR3 protein. The sample lists roughly 570,000 distinct CDR3 sequences, 46% occurring once.

Source material: peripheral blood or thyroid tissue (not recorded which). The TCR sequence derives from an adult woman with Graves' disease, either hyperthyroidism or ophthalmopathy (not recorded which). V usage is TRBV10-3 and J usage is TRBJ1-2; D gene uncertain. DNA for the CDR3: TGTGCCATCAGTGACCCACCGAGGGTTCAGGGCTACACCTTC. This sequence encodes CAISDPPRVQGYTF.